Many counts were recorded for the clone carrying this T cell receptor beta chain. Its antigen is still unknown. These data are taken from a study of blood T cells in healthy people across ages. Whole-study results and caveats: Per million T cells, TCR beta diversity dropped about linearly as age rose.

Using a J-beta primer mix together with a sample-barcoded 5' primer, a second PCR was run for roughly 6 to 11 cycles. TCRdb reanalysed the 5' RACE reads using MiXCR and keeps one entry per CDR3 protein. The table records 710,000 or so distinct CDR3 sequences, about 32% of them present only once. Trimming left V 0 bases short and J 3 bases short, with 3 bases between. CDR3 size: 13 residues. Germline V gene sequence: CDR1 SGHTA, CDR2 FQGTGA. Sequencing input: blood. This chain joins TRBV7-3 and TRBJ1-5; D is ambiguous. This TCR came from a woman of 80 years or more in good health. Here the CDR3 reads CASSLTPNQPQHF. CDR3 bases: TGTGCCAGCAGCTTAACCCCCAATCAGCCCCAGCATTTT.